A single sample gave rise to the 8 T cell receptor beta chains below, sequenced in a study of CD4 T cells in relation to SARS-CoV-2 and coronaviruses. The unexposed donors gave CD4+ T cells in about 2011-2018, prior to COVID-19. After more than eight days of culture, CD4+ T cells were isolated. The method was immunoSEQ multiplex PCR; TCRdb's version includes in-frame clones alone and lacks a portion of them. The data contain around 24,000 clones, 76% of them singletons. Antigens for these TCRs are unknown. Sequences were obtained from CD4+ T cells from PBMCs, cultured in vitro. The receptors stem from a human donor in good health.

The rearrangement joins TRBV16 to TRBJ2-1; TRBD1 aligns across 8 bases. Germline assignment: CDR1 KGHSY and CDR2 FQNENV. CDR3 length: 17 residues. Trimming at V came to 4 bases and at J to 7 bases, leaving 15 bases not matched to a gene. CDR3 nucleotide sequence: TGTGCCAGCAGCCCCCTCGGGGGTCGGGACAGGAAGAATGAGCAGTTCTTC. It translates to CASSPLGGRDRKNEQFF.

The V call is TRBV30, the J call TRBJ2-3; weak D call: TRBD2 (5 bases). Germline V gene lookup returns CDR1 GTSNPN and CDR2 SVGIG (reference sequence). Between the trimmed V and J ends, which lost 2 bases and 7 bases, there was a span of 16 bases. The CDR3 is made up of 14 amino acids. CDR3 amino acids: CAWSSGVRENTQYF. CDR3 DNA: TGTGCCTGGAGTTCTGGTGTTAGGGAGAATACGCAGTATTTT.

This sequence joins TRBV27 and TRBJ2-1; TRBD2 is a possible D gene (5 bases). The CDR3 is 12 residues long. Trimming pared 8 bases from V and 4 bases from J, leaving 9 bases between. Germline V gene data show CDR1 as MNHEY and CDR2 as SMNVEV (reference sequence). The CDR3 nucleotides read TGTGCCAGCTCCGGGGATTACAATGAGCAGTTCTTC. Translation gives CASSGDYNEQFF.

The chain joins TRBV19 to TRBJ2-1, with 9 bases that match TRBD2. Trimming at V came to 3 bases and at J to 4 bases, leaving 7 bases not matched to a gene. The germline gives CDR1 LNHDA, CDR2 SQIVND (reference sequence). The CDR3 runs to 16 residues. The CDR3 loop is CASSIISGGQYNEQFF. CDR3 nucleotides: TGTGCCAGTAGTATTATAAGCGGGGGGCAATACAATGAGCAGTTCTTC.

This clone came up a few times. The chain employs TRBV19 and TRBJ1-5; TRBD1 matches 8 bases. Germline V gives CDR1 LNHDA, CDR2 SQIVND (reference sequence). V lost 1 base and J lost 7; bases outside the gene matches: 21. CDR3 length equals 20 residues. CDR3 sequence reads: CASSIGWWRLRTRDRQPQHF. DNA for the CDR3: TGTGCCAGTAGTATAGGATGGTGGCGTCTGCGAACTAGGGACAGGCAGCCCCAGCATTTT.

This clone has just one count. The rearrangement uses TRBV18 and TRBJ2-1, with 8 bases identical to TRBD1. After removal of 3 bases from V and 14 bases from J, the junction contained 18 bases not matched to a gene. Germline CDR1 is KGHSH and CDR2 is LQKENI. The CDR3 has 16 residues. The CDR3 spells CASSPTRDRSTGAEFF. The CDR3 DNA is TGTGCCAGCTCACCGACCCGGGACAGGAGTACCGGGGCCGAGTTCTTC.

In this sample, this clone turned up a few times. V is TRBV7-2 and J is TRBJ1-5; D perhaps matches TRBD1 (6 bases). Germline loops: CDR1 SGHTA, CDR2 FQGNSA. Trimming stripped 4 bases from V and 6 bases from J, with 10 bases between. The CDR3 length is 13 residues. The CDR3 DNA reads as TGTGCCAGCAGCTCACAGGGCGGTCAGCCCCAGCATTTT. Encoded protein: CASSSQGGQPQHF. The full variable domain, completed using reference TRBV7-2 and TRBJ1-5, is GAGVSQSPSNKVTEKGKDVELRCDPISGHTALYWYRQSLGQGLEFLIYFQGNSAPDKSGLPSDRFSAERTGGSVSTLTIQRTQQEDSAVYLCASSSQGGQPQHFGDGTRLSIL.

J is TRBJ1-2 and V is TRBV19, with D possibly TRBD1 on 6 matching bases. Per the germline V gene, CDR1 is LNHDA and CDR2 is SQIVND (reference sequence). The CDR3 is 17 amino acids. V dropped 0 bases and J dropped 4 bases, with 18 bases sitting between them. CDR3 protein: CASSIDVAQGFGYGYTF. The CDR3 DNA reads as TGTGCCAGTAGTATAGACGTAGCACAGGGATTCGGCTATGGCTACACCTTC.